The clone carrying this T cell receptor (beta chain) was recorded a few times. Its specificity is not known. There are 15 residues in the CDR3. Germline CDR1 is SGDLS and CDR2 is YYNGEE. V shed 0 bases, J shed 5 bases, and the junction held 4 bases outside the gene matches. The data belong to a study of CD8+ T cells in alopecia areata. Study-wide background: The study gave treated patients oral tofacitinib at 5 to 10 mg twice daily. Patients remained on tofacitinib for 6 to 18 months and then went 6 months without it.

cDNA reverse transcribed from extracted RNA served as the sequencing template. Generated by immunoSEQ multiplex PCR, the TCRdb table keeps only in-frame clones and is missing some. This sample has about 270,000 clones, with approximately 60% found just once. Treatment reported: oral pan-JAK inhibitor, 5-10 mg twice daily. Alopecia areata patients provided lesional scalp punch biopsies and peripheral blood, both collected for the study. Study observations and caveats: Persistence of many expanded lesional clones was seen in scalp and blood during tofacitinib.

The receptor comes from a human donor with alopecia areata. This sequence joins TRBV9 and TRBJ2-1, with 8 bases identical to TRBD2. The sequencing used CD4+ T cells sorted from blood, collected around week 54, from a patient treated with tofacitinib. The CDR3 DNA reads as TGTGCCAGCAGCGTAGTAGCGGGGAGTCACAATGAGCAGTTCTTC. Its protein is CASSVVAGSHNEQFF.